The 25 T cell receptor beta chains in this list originate from one sample, sequenced in a study of memory CD4+ T cells and cytomegalovirus serostatus. Profiled with immunoSEQ multiplex PCR; TCRdb holds only in-frame clones, not every one. The data hold around 60,000 clones, with roughly four fifths observed a single time. The sort gate was single viable CD3+CD4+CD8-CD45RO+ cells for memory CD4+ T cells. Sequences were obtained from memory CD4+ T cells from blood. The receptor source for this set is an adult in good health and CMV-seronegative.

The rearrangement joins TRBV9 to TRBJ1-1; 7 nucleotides line up with TRBD1. V gave up 3 bases and J gave up 1 base; unmatched junction bases: 15. The CDR3 covers 18 residues. Germline V gives CDR1 SGDLS, CDR2 YYNGEE. In DNA, the CDR3 is TGTGCCAGCAGCGCCCGCCCGACAGGGAGAAGGTCGAACACTGAAGCTTTCTTT. It is translated as CASSARPTGRRSNTEAFF.

The chain joins TRBV28 to TRBJ1-2; 7 positions agree with TRBD1. This CDR3 has 12 amino acids. CDR1 and CDR2 (germline): MDHEN, SYDVKM. The trim removed 8 bases at V and 4 bases at J, leaving 4 bases unmatched. The CDR3 region has the DNA TGTGCCAGCTTGGGACAGCTCTATGGCTACACCTTC. Translation: CASLGQLYGYTF.

This clone has only a few counts. The V gene is TRBV4-2, the J gene TRBJ1-4; no reliable D call. CDR3 length equals 16 residues. The germline CDR1 and CDR2 sequences are LGHNA and YNFKEQ. Trimming cost V 1 base and J 0 bases, with 9 bases left between them. The CDR3 spells CASSQGNGATNEKLFF. The CDR3 DNA is TGTGCCAGCAGCCAAGGGAACGGGGCAACTAATGAAAAACTGTTTTTT.

The chain recombines TRBV27 with TRBJ1-2, with 8 bases identical to TRBD1. The CDR3 loop spans 13 amino acids. V lost 6 bases and J lost 4; bases outside the gene matches: 4. Germline CDR1 is MNHEY and CDR2 is SMNVEV (reference sequence). The CDR3 DNA follows: TGTGCCAGCAGGAGGACAGGGTCCTATGGCTACACCTTC. Amino acids: CASRRTGSYGYTF.

This clone is medium-sized (0.01 to 0.1%). The rearrangement joins TRBV28 to TRBJ1-1; D is undetermined. The germline gives CDR1 MDHEN, CDR2 SYDVKM. The CDR3 has 19 amino acids. Trimming pared 6 bases from V and 0 bases from J, leaving 26 bases between. CDR3 sequence (DNA): TGTGCCAGCAGCTCCAGGTATGGGAGAAACTCAGCGGTGAACACTGAAGCTTTCTTT. Amino acids: CASSSRYGRNSAVNTEAFF. Looking up the rest from reference TRBV28 and TRBJ1-1 gives the full variable domain: DVKVTQSSRYLVKRTGEKVFLECVQDMDHENMFWYRQDPGLGLRLIYFSYDVKMKEKGDIPEGYSVSREKKERFSLILESASTNQTSMYLCASSSRYGRNSAVNTEAFFGQGTRLTVV.

V usage is TRBV28 and J usage is TRBJ1-2; D is unresolved. Germline-derived CDR1 and CDR2 are MDHEN and SYDVKM. V shed 6 bases and J shed 4 bases, with 6 bases lying between them. The length of the CDR3 is 11 residues. The CDR3 DNA sequence: TGTGCCAGCAGGACGCTCTATGGCTACACCTTC. It yields the protein CASRTLYGYTF.

The DNA for the CDR3 is TGTGCCACTAGGGTGGGGAACACTGAAGCTTTCTTT. Translation: CATRVGNTEAFF. The chain has TRBV10-3 and TRBJ1-1; D gene uncertain. The length of the CDR3 is 12 residues. Germline lookup yields CDR1 ENHRY and CDR2 SYGVKD. Trimming cost V 10 bases and J 1 base, with 10 bases left between them.

This chain uses TRBV6-1 with TRBJ1-1; perhaps TRBD1 as D (5 bases). The CDR3 length is 12 residues. CDR1 MNHNS and CDR2 SASEGT come from the germline V gene. V was pared by 8 bases and J by 5 bases, with 12 bases between. The CDR3 loop is CASFGDGTEAFF. DNA of the CDR3: TGTGCCAGCTTTGGGGACGGGACTGAAGCTTTCTTT.

The J gene is TRBJ2-3, the V gene TRBV7-9; 13 bases line up with TRBD2. The V gene end was trimmed by 5 bases and the J gene end by 7 bases; junction bases not matched to a gene: 6. CDR1 is SEHNR and CDR2 is FQNEAQ in the germline V gene (reference sequence). CDR3 length equals 15 residues. In DNA form, the CDR3 reads TGTGCCAGCAGCCAGACTAGCGGGAGGATAAATACGCAGTATTTT. It specifies CASSQTSGRINTQYF. Complete variable domain (other parts from reference TRBV7-9 and TRBJ2-3): DTGVSQNPRHKITKRGQNVTFRCDPISEHNRLYWYRQTLGQGPEFLTYFQNEAQLEKSRLLSDRFSAERPKGSFSTLEIQRTEQGDSAMYLCASSQTSGRINTQYFGPGTRLTVL.

To note about this clone: The conserved phenylalanine or tryptophan is not found at the CDR3 terminus, so this likely reflects a read error. It is unclear where the CDR3 begins or ends on the DNA, so no DNA is shown, and the CDR3 is as TCRdb lists it. The chain carries TRBV11-2 and TRBJ2-7; the table gives TRBD2 as D, unverified against the DNA. The length of the CDR3 is 14 amino acids, counting both ends. CDR1 and CDR2 (germline): SGHAT, FQNNGV. The CDR3 loop reads CASSLDRASGSSIL.

The chain employs TRBV10-1 and TRBJ2-5; D is undetermined. The CDR3 runs 15 residues. Trimming cost V 0 bases and J 2 bases, with 10 bases left between them. Germline CDR1 is WNHNN and CDR2 is SYGVQD (reference sequence). Here the CDR3 reads CASSESSGGQETQYF. As DNA, the CDR3 is TGCGCCAGCAGTGAGTCCAGTGGTGGTCAAGAGACCCAGTACTTC.

This chain uses TRBV19 with TRBJ2-6; 7 nucleotides align to TRBD2. Trimming took 4 bases from V and 0 from J; bases not matched to a gene: 3. The CDR3 spans 16 residues. The germline V gene has CDR1 LNHDA and CDR2 SQIVND (reference sequence). CDR3 loop: CASSTAGVSGANVLTF. CDR3 DNA sequence: TGTGCCAGTAGTACGGCGGGGGTCTCTGGGGCCAACGTCCTGACTTTC.

Only a few counts were recorded for this clone. The V and J genes are TRBV5-1 and TRBJ1-5, with 9 bases lining up with TRBD1. The ends lost 1 base at V and 6 bases at J; junction bases unmatched: 2. CDR1 is SGHRS, CDR2 YFSETQ, per germline. This CDR3 is built from 14 residues. The CDR3 region is CASSLMGQGQPQHF. The CDR3 DNA reads TGCGCCAGCAGCTTGATGGGACAGGGTCAGCCCCAGCATTTT.

This sequence joins TRBV28 and TRBJ1-1, with 8 bases lining up with TRBD1. V lost 10 bases and J lost 1; bases outside the gene matches: 11. Looked up from germline, CDR1 is MDHEN and CDR2 is SYDVKM. The CDR3 totals 15 residues. CDR3 sequence (DNA): TGTGCCACCGCTACGGGGGGACAGGCGAACACTGAAGCTTTCTTT. This codes for CATATGGQANTEAFF.

This clone turned up a few times. V gene TRBV27 combines with J gene TRBJ1-1, with 11 bases fitting TRBD1. The V and J ends lost 6 bases and 4 bases, in that order; junction bases with no gene match: 7. CDR1 is MNHEY and CDR2 is SMNVEV in the germline V gene (reference sequence). The CDR3 contains 15 residues. CDR3 coding DNA: TGTGCCAGCAGACCCGGGACAGGGGGTCCCACTGAAGCTTTCTTT. It codes for CASRPGTGGPTEAFF.

The chain recombines TRBV30 with TRBJ2-7, with TRBD1 as a possible D gene (5 bases). Germline assignment: CDR1 GTSNPN and CDR2 SVGIG (reference sequence). V lost 5 bases to trimming and J lost 2 bases, with 7 bases between them. The CDR3 is 11 amino acids. The CDR3: CAWETAYEQYF. DNA for the CDR3: TGTGCCTGGGAGACAGCCTACGAGCAGTACTTC.

The chain couples TRBV7-6 to TRBJ2-3; D call uncertain. CDR3 length: 15 amino acids. V was pared by 3 bases and J by 0 bases, with 10 bases between. CDR1 is SGHVS and CDR2 is FNYEAQ in the germline V gene. CDR3 residues: CASSFQEISTDTQYF. The CDR3 DNA follows: TGTGCCAGCAGCTTCCAAGAGATAAGCACAGATACGCAGTATTTT.

V and J are TRBV18 and TRBJ2-2; D gene uncertain. Trimming pared 3 bases from V and 1 base from J, leaving 9 bases between. Germline CDR1 and CDR2: KGHSH and LQKENI. This CDR3 contains 15 residues. CDR3 region: CASSPRAVNTGELFF. CDR3 sequence (DNA): TGTGCCAGCTCACCGCGTGCGGTGAACACCGGGGAGCTGTTTTTT.

In regard to this clone: A read error may produce the germline difference seen at one junction end. The J gene is TRBJ2-2, the V gene TRBV7-7, with 11 bases aligning to TRBD1. The CDR3 has 15 amino acids. CDR1 and CDR2 (germline): SSHAT, FNYEAQ (reference sequence). The CDR3 region is CASSLGQGVTGELFF. The DNA of the CDR3 is TGTGCTAGCAGCTTGGGACAGGGGGTCACCGGGGAGCTGTTTTTT. The entire variable domain, with the rest obtained from reference TRBV7-7 and TRBJ2-2, is as follows: GAGVSQSPRYKVTKRGQDVTLRCDPISSHATLYWYQQALGQGPEFLTYFNYEAQPDKSGLPSDRFSAERPEGSISTLTIQRTEQRDSAMYRCASSLGQGVTGELFFGEGSRLTVL.

The chain links TRBV2 to TRBJ2-7; possible D gene TRBD1, 6 bases. CDR1 and CDR2 from the germline V gene are SNHLY and FYNNEI. V lost 4 bases and J lost 6, with 19 bases in between. The CDR3 length is 15 residues. This CDR3 is CASSGGLRDKSEQYF. The CDR3 nucleotides read TGTGCCAGCAGTGGGGGTCTCCGGGACAAGAGCGAGCAGTACTTC.

This clone was counted a single time. The genes are TRBV6-6 and TRBJ1-1; D is unresolved. The germline V gene has CDR1 MNHNY and CDR2 SVGAGI (reference sequence). This CDR3 spans 14 amino acids. V was trimmed by 2 bases and J by 7 bases, leaving 14 bases between them. The CDR3 DNA sequence: TGTGCCAGCAGTTACCAAATCGCGGGGAATGAAGCTTTCTTT. It encodes CASSYQIAGNEAFF.

About this clone itself: Distinct nucleotide sequences in the sample also encode this CDR3. This chain connects TRBV12-5 to TRBJ2-5; D is possibly TRBD1 (6 bases). Trimming left V 1 base short and J 5 bases short, with 14 bases between. The CDR3 spans 15 residues. Germline assignment: CDR1 LGHNT and CDR2 FRNRAP. CDR3 bases: TGTGCTAGTGGTTTGGGGGCACAGGGTGGGGAGACCCAGTACTTC. As protein: CASGLGAQGGETQYF.

This rearrangement joins TRBV7-9 to TRBJ2-5, with D perhaps matching TRBD2 (5 bases). This CDR3 has 14 amino acids. Deletions cut 5 bases from V and 4 bases from J, with 14 bases between. Germline CDR1 is SEHNR and CDR2 is FQNEAQ (reference sequence). The CDR3 region is CASSPGEWGETQYF. CDR3 coding DNA: TGTGCCAGCAGCCCCGGGGAATGGGGAGAGACCCAGTACTTC.

This CDR3 reads CASSAPAGGAPETQYF. Written as DNA, the CDR3 is TGTGCCAGCAGTGCCCCGGCGGGGGGGGCGCCAGAGACCCAGTACTTC. The chain uses TRBV6-1 and TRBJ2-5; the match to TRBD2 covers 9 bases. The CDR3 has 16 residues. The junction had 10 bases not matched to a gene; V was cut back by 4 bases and J by 4 bases. Per the germline V gene, CDR1 is MNHNS and CDR2 is SASEGT.

The chain combines TRBV7-9 with TRBJ1-4; D possibly corresponds to TRBD1 (5 bases). Germline CDR1 reads SEHNR; CDR2 reads FQNEAQ (reference sequence). V was trimmed by 8 bases and J by 3 bases, leaving 22 bases between them. This CDR3 is built from 17 residues. The CDR3 sequence: CASSGTPQARANEKLFF. Here the CDR3 DNA reads TGTGCCAGCTCCGGGACCCCCCAGGCGCGGGCTAATGAAAAACTGTTTTTT.